The entry that follows covers one T cell receptor beta chain sequence. Its antigen remains undetermined. It has no much larger one-base neighbor in the sample; base qualities were not kept. The CDR3 numbers 16 residues from cysteine through phenylalanine. The only DNA kept is the CDR3, 48 bases in frame from the first base. As encoded in the germline V gene, CDR1 is LGHNA while CDR2 is YNFKEQ. Trimming leaves V shorter by 0 bases and J shorter by 9 bases, with the junction holding 8 bases beyond the gene matches. Library preparation used the immunoSEQ multiplex PCR assay. The source is immuneACCESS, and TCRdb retained only in-frame sequences with V and J called. Part of the clones is not carried over; for the studies checked, unresolved V genes explain less than half of this, and the remainder is unexplained. This sample gives 32,000 or so clones in total; less than 90% of them show up just once. The ten largest clones add up to 7.5% to 10% of the sample.

This record comes from a study of PD-1 and CTLA-4 blockade in melanoma (dated by TCRdb to 2020 to 2022). About the full investigation: The study compared how PD-1 blockade and CTLA-4 blockade affected the melanoma-reactive CD8 T cell response in patients with melanoma.

The sample in question was CD8+ T cells from peripheral blood, obtained before anti-PD-1 treatment. The clonotype originates from a human donor with melanoma. Recombination linked TRBV4-2 to TRBJ2-1, with 10 central nucleotides matching TRBD2. The DNA is TGTGCCAGCAGCCAAGATCTCGCTAGCGGGGGTTCTGAGCAGTTCTTC. Its translation reads: CASSQDLASGGSEQFF.